These 21 T cell receptor beta chains share one sample of origin, sequenced in a study of cytomegalovirus exposure and HLA in healthy donors. Primers: 60 Vbeta forward and 13 Jbeta reverse. The repertoire was sequenced with immunoSEQ multiplex PCR; TCRdb's copy has only in-frame clones and lacks some. The table includes about 190,000 clones, roughly 81% detected once. Specimen: PBMCs. The receptors derive from a woman aged 25 to 39 in good health and CMV-seropositive.

V is TRBV19 and J is TRBJ2-4, with D maybe TRBD1 (6 bases). Germline V CDR1 and CDR2: LNHDA, SQIVND (reference sequence). The CDR3 totals 16 residues. Between the trimmed V and J ends, which lost 3 bases and 0 bases, there was a span of 12 bases. In DNA form, the CDR3 reads TGTGCCAGTAGTATCGGACAGATACTAGCCAAAAACATTCAGTACTTC. The encoded protein is CASSIGQILAKNIQYF.

The V and J genes are TRBV28 and TRBJ1-5, with 9 bases lining up with TRBD1. Germline assignment: CDR1 MDHEN and CDR2 SYDVKM. The ends lost 3 bases at V and 6 bases at J; junction bases unmatched: 9. The CDR3 loop spans 16 amino acids. This CDR3 is CASSFYRTGVIQPQHF. The CDR3, as DNA: TGTGCCAGCAGTTTCTACAGGACAGGGGTCATTCAGCCCCAGCATTTT. Drawing the rest from reference TRBV28 and TRBJ1-5, the complete variable domain is DVKVTQSSRYLVKRTGEKVFLECVQDMDHENMFWYRQDPGLGLRLIYFSYDVKMKEKGDIPEGYSVSREKKERFSLILESASTNQTSMYLCASSFYRTGVIQPQHFGDGTRLSIL.

CDR3 nucleotide sequence: TGTGCCTGGAGTCCTGGGGGGGTGGCTTATGGCTACACCTTC. As protein: CAWSPGGVAYGYTF. The genes are TRBV30 and TRBJ1-2, with D perhaps TRBD1 (5 bases). This CDR3 has 14 residues. Germline V CDR1 and CDR2: GTSNPN, SVGIG (reference sequence). Trimming took 2 bases from V and 5 from J, leaving 15 bases between them. Combining the CDR3 with reference TRBV30 and TRBJ1-2 gives the whole variable domain SQTIHQWPATLVQPVGSPLSLECTVEGTSNPNLYWYRQAAGRGLQLLFYSVGIGQISSEVPQNLSASRPQDRQFILSSKKLLLSDSGFYLCAWSPGGVAYGYTFGSGTRLTVV.

V usage is TRBV29-1 and J usage is TRBJ2-5; 7 positions match TRBD1. Trimming at V came to 4 bases and at J to 5 bases, leaving 7 bases not matched to a gene. The germline CDR1 and CDR2 sequences are SQVTM and ANQGSEA. CDR3 length: 13 amino acids. The CDR3 here is CSVGGDSRETQYF. CDR3 coding DNA: TGCAGCGTTGGAGGGGACAGCCGTGAGACCCAGTACTTC.

V gene TRBV7-2 combines with J gene TRBJ2-7, with 10 bases aligning to TRBD2. The ends lost 6 bases at V and 6 bases at J; junction bases unmatched: 11. CDR3 length: 15 amino acids. Germline loops: CDR1 SGHTA, CDR2 FQGNSA. The DNA for the CDR3 is TGTGCCAGCAGTTCGCTAGCGGGAGTATTCTCCGAGCAGTACTTC. Encoded protein: CASSSLAGVFSEQYF.

The rearrangement uses TRBV15 and TRBJ2-5; D not resolved. CDR3 size: 13 residues. Germline CDR1 and CDR2: LNHNV and YYDKDF (reference sequence). V was cut by 5 bases and J by 2 bases, with 9 bases left in between. CDR3 bases: TGTGCCACCAGCCCGCGCTGGCAAGAGACCCAGTACTTC. Its protein product is CATSPRWQETQYF.

As concerns this clone: The same CDR3 also results from other DNA sequences found in this sample. This chain uses TRBV28 with TRBJ1-1, with 10 bases lining up with TRBD1. The ends lost 5 bases at V and 3 bases at J; junction bases unmatched: 3. The CDR3 totals 14 residues. Looked up from germline, CDR1 is MDHEN and CDR2 is SYDVKM. CDR3 loop: CASSLGQGDTEAFF. Here the CDR3 DNA reads TGTGCCAGCAGTCTTGGACAGGGGGACACTGAAGCTTTCTTT.

V usage is TRBV6-5 and J usage is TRBJ1-5; 7 bases agree with TRBD1. Per the germline V gene, CDR1 is MNHEY and CDR2 is SVGAGI. This CDR3 has 14 amino acids. V lost 6 bases, J lost 3 bases, and 5 bases stayed unmatched. CDR3: CASSRTGNNQPQHF. Here the CDR3 DNA reads TGTGCCAGCAGCCGGACAGGTAACAATCAGCCCCAGCATTTT.

This clone was seen only once. This sequence joins TRBV5-6 and TRBJ2-3; 8 nucleotides align to TRBD2. Germline loops: CDR1 SGHDT, CDR2 YYEEEE. CDR3 length: 18 residues. V was clipped by 4 bases and J by 2 bases; unmatched bases: 15. The CDR3, as DNA: TGTGCCAGCAGCCCGACCCCTCGACAGCGGGGGTACACAGATACGCAGTATTTT. It yields the protein CASSPTPRQRGYTDTQYF.

This chain connects TRBV19 to TRBJ2-2, with D hard to call. Deletions cut 6 bases from V and 0 bases from J, with 8 bases between. Per germline, CDR1 LNHDA and CDR2 SQIVND (reference sequence). This CDR3 is built from 14 residues. The CDR3 is CASSGYANTGELFF. CDR3 DNA sequence: TGTGCCAGTAGCGGTTACGCGAACACCGGGGAGCTGTTTTTT. Full variable domain (missing parts from reference TRBV19 and TRBJ2-2): DGGITQSPKYLFRKEGQNVTLSCEQNLNHDAMYWYRQDPGQGLRLIYYSQIVNDFQKGDIAEGYSVSREKKESFPLTVTSAQKNPTAFYLCASSGYANTGELFFGEGSRLTVL.

This chain connects TRBV13 to TRBJ2-3; D not certain. Trimming cost V 1 base and J 4 bases, with 12 bases left between them. The CDR3 extends over 15 amino acids. CDR1 is PRHDT, CDR2 FYEKMQ, per germline (reference sequence). The CDR3 region is CASSLVTGPPDTQYF. CDR3 bases: TGTGCCAGCAGCTTAGTAACTGGGCCACCAGATACGCAGTATTTT.

This chain joins TRBV9 and TRBJ1-1; TRBD1 is a possible D gene (6 bases). CDR1 SGDLS and CDR2 YYNGEE come from the germline V gene. Trimming took 1 base from V and 7 from J, leaving 8 bases between them. The CDR3 is 12 amino acids. Written as DNA, the CDR3 is TGTGCCAGCAGCGTACTACAGGGTGAAGCTTTCTTT. Protein sequence: CASSVLQGEAFF.

The chain recombines TRBV25-1 with TRBJ2-5; D is perhaps TRBD2 (6 bases). Trimming took 2 bases from V and 5 from J, leaving 9 bases between them. Germline assignment: CDR1 MGHDK and CDR2 SYGVNS. This CDR3 comprises 13 residues. Here the CDR3 DNA reads TGTGCCAGCAGTGAAGTAGGGAGGGAGACCCAGTACTTC. Translation gives CASSEVGRETQYF.

This clone was seen only a few times. This rearrangement joins TRBV29-1 to TRBJ2-7, with 12 bases lining up with TRBD1. Germline CDR1 SQVTM, CDR2 ANQGSEA. The CDR3 totals 14 residues. The junction had 4 bases not matched to a gene; V was cut back by 5 bases and J by 2 bases. The CDR3 region is CSVYGTGGTYEQYF. CDR3 nucleotides: TGCAGCGTTTACGGGACAGGGGGCACCTACGAGCAGTACTTC.

Of note for this clone: Different DNA sequences within this sample yield the same CDR3. The chain combines TRBV5-1 with TRBJ1-2; no definite D call. The length of the CDR3 is 12 residues. The germline CDR1 and CDR2 sequences are SGHRS and YFSETQ. V was pared by 0 bases and J by 6 bases, with 6 bases between. CDR3 DNA sequence: TGCGCCAGCAGCTTGGAATCCGATGGCTACACCTTC. Protein product: CASSLESDGYTF.

This clone was detected only once. This sequence joins TRBV5-1 and TRBJ2-7, with TRBD2 matching 12 bases. The germline V gene encodes CDR1 SGHRS and CDR2 YFSETQ. V gave up 4 bases and J gave up 3 bases; unmatched junction bases: 2. The CDR3 contains 14 residues. CDR3 sequence: CASSPTSGSYEQYF. The DNA of the CDR3 is TGCGCCAGCAGCCCGACTAGCGGGAGCTACGAGCAGTACTTC.

This chain links TRBV28 with TRBJ2-7, with 7 bases identical to TRBD2. V dropped 3 bases and J dropped 5; count of bases not matched to a gene: 13. From germline, CDR1 is MDHEN and CDR2 SYDVKM. This CDR3 comprises 16 residues. CDR3 region: CASSFSGGEGVHEQYF. As DNA, the CDR3 is TGTGCCAGCAGTTTTTCGGGCGGGGAGGGAGTCCACGAGCAGTACTTC.

The chain has TRBV4-3 and TRBJ1-2, with D unresolved. Germline CDR1 is LGHNA and CDR2 is YSLEER. The CDR3 runs 15 residues. With 3 bases removed from V and 5 bases from J, the gap between germline ends came to 16 bases. The CDR3 sequence: CASSHEFRAVYGYTF. For the CDR3, the DNA is TGCGCCAGCAGCCACGAGTTCCGAGCCGTATATGGCTACACCTTC.

The chain combines TRBV27 with TRBJ1-3; 7 nucleotides align to TRBD1. The CDR3 runs to 15 residues. The V segment lost 5 bases and the J segment 0 bases; nucleotides outside the gene matches: 4. Germline V CDR1 and CDR2: MNHEY, SMNVEV (reference sequence). The DNA for the CDR3 is TGTGCCAGCAGTAACAACAGGGGCTCTGGAAACACCATATATTTT. Its protein is CASSNNRGSGNTIYF.

The CDR3 sequence is CASSYTGFQGTQHF. The CDR3 DNA is TGTGCCAGCAGCTATACAGGGTTTCAAGGGACCCAGCATTTT. This chain uses TRBV7-2 with TRBJ1-5, with TRBD1 as a possible D gene (6 bases). This CDR3 spans 14 amino acids. V gave up 4 bases and J gave up 11 bases, with 18 bases separating them. Germline CDR1 reads SGHTA; CDR2 reads FQGNSA. Complete variable domain (other parts from reference TRBV7-2 and TRBJ1-5): GAGVSQSPSNKVTEKGKDVELRCDPISGHTALYWYRQSLGQGLEFLIYFQGNSAPDKSGLPSDRFSAERTGGSVSTLTIQRTQQEDSAVYLCASSYTGFQGTQHFGDGTRLSIL.

J is TRBJ2-3 and V is TRBV29-1; D unresolved. In germline, CDR1 is SQVTM, CDR2 ANQGSEA. Trimming removed 5 bases from V and 2 bases from J, with 5 bases in between. CDR3 size: 11 residues. The CDR3 loop is CSVTVTDTQYF. The CDR3 DNA follows: TGCAGCGTTACAGTCACAGATACGCAGTATTTT.